This TCR beta chain came from a study of vaccination effects on CD4 cells after COVID-19. This clone was detected once. As yet, its antigen is unknown. Viral peptide pools were used in the ViraFEST assay to expand antigen-specific CD4+ T cells, and sequencing came afterward. Subsequent to a culture period of 10 to 11 days, CD4+ T cells were isolated. All vaccine recipients tested negative for nucleocapsid antibodies and had never contracted SARS-CoV-2 infection. Profiling relied on immunoSEQ multiplex PCR, and the TCRdb table lists in-frame clones only, not all of them. The repertoire holds 55,000 to 70,000 clones, with roughly 76% as singletons. Between the trimmed V and J ends, which lost 3 bases and 0 bases, there was a span of 12 bases. This CDR3 is 16 amino acids long. CDR1 and CDR2 from the germline V gene are SGDLS and YYNGEE.

The sequenced sample was CD4+ T cells from PBMCs cultured with HCoV-229E spike peptides, obtained before COVID-19 vaccination. The J gene is TRBJ1-4, the V gene TRBV9; a weak D match, TRBD1 (6 bases). This receptor was identified in a human donor who received a COVID-19 vaccine. CDR3 nucleotides: TGTGCCAGCAGCGCCAAGCGGGACACAACTAATGAAAAACTGTTTTTT. Protein sequence: CASSAKRDTTNEKLFF.